This T cell receptor beta chain was sequenced during a study of Graves' ophthalmopathy and Graves' hyperthyroidism. Study-level results: Predictions made by the model for ophthalmopathy progression reached approximately 71% sensitivity and roughly 75% specificity. Blood repertoires reportedly contained most expanded thyroid clonotypes above 0.001 frequency.

This clonotype was observed a few times. Its specificity is not known. RNA served as the template for amplifying TCR beta CDR3 regions. HTBI primers were employed in first-round RT-PCR, then a second-round multiplex PCR followed. MiXCR was run by TCRdb on the multiplex PCR reads, yielding one entry per CDR3 protein. The table lists some 240,000 distinct CDR3 sequences, 45% of them singletons. Germline V gene lookup returns CDR1 SGDLS and CDR2 YYNGEE. This CDR3 has 15 amino acids. Trimming took 5 bases from V and 3 from J; bases not matched to a gene: 11. Ophthalmopathy cases showed moderate-to-severe activity, scoring CAS ≥3 and NOSPECS ≥4, with duration under 3 months. Clinical symptoms, serum thyroxine, TRAb, thyroid ultrasound and orbital computed tomography were relied on for diagnosis.

This TCR was sampled from an adult man with Graves' ophthalmopathy. V usage is TRBV9 and J usage is TRBJ2-7, with TRBD1 matching 7 bases. Sample: peripheral blood. The CDR3 nucleotides read TGTGCCAGCAGTTACGACCCCGGGACAGTCTACGAGCAGTACTTC. This sequence encodes CASSYDPGTVYEQYF.